These T cell receptor beta chains were read from a single sample in a study of T cells in Graves' hyperthyroidism and ophthalmopathy. TCRdb analysed the multiplex PCR reads with MiXCR anew, one entry per CDR3 protein. The sample carries around 420,000 distinct CDR3 sequences, approximately 15% recorded once. The source material was blood. These receptors were obtained from a woman between 18 and 29 years old with Graves' hyperthyroidism. The CDR3 runs from the conserved cysteine through the conserved F or W. The order of the fields is CDR3 DNA, CDR3 protein, D gene, V gene, CDR3 length, J gene, clone size. The D gene is left open where the match is weak. Clone sizes are given selectively: once, few, many, or a class where the clone is expanded.

CDR3 DNA: TGCGCCAGCAGCCAAGATGGGGGGCTGTTTGGAAACACCATATATTTT
CDR3 protein: CASSQDGGLFGNTIYF
D gene: -
V gene: TRBV4-1
CDR3 length: 16
J gene: TRBJ1-3
clone size: few

CDR3 DNA: TGTGCCAGCAGCTTAGATTTGGCAGGGAATAGCAATCAGCCCCAGCATTTT
CDR3 protein: CASSLDLAGNSNQPQHF
D gene: -
V gene: TRBV7-9
CDR3 length: 17
J gene: TRBJ1-5
clone size: few

CDR3 DNA: TGTGCCAGCAGGGGACTAGCGGAGCCGTCCTACGAGCAGTACTTC
CDR3 protein: CASRGLAEPSYEQYF
D gene: TRBD2
V gene: TRBV28
CDR3 length: 15
J gene: TRBJ2-7
clone size: once

CDR3 DNA: TGCAGTGCTAGAGGGGGGACTAGCGGGAGTCCCCACGAGCAGTACTTC
CDR3 protein: CSARGGTSGSPHEQYF
D gene: TRBD2
V gene: TRBV20-1
CDR3 length: 16
J gene: TRBJ2-7
clone size: few

CDR3 DNA: TGCGCCAGCAGCTTGGCCAAAGGGCCAGAAGAGACCCAGTACTTC
CDR3 protein: CASSLAKGPEETQYF
D gene: -
V gene: TRBV5-1
CDR3 length: 15
J gene: TRBJ2-5
clone size: few

CDR3 DNA: TGCAGCGTTGGGACCCTTTCGAACACTGAAGCTTTCTTT
CDR3 protein: CSVGTLSNTEAFF
D gene: -
V gene: TRBV29-1
CDR3 length: 13
J gene: TRBJ1-1
clone size: many

CDR3 DNA: TGTGCCAGCTCGGGGGGGGCGCGATCAGATACGCAGTATTTT
CDR3 protein: CASSGGARSDTQYF
D gene: TRBD2
V gene: TRBV11-2
CDR3 length: 14
J gene: TRBJ2-3
clone size: few

CDR3 DNA: TGTGCCAGCAGCCAGAGGAGGGGCCAGGGCGGGACTGAAGCTTTCTTT
CDR3 protein: CASSQRRGQGGTEAFF
D gene: -
V gene: TRBV14
CDR3 length: 16
J gene: TRBJ1-1
clone size: few

CDR3 DNA: TGTGCCATCAGTGTGGAGATGGGCAGGGGTGGCGAGCAGTACTTC
CDR3 protein: CAISVEMGRGGEQYF
D gene: -
V gene: TRBV10-3
CDR3 length: 15
J gene: TRBJ2-7
clone size: many

CDR3 DNA: TGTGCCAGCACCCTAAGAGGTTCTGGCGGTCCCTACGAGCAGTACTTC
CDR3 protein: CASTLRGSGGPYEQYF
D gene: -
V gene: TRBV6-1
CDR3 length: 16
J gene: TRBJ2-7
clone size: -

CDR3 DNA: TGTGCCAGCAGCCAAGCGAAGGGCGGGAGCACAGATACGCAGTATTTT
CDR3 protein: CASSQAKGGSTDTQYF
D gene: -
V gene: TRBV5-6
CDR3 length: 16
J gene: TRBJ2-3
clone size: few

CDR3 DNA: TGTGCCAGCAGCCTGTACTCGACAGATAACACTGAAGCTTTCTTT
CDR3 protein: CASSLYSTDNTEAFF
D gene: -
V gene: TRBV6-2/TRBV6-3
CDR3 length: 15
J gene: TRBJ1-1
clone size: many

CDR3 DNA: TGTGCCAGCAGCCACCTTCAGCAGGCATGGCGCTCCTACGAGCAGTACTTC
CDR3 protein: CASSHLQQAWRSYEQYF
D gene: -
V gene: TRBV6-1
CDR3 length: 17
J gene: TRBJ2-7
clone size: -

CDR3 DNA: TGTGCCAGCAGGAGAAAGGGGGAGGATCAGCCCCAGCATTTT
CDR3 protein: CASRRKGEDQPQHF
D gene: -
V gene: TRBV6-1
CDR3 length: 14
J gene: TRBJ1-5
clone size: many

CDR3 DNA: TGTGCCAGCAGTTTATCACAGTTTGGTACCCGTCGGTTCTTC
CDR3 protein: CASSLSQFGTRRFF
D gene: -
V gene: TRBV28
CDR3 length: 14
J gene: TRBJ2-1
clone size: few

CDR3 DNA: TGCAGTGCTGGTACAGGGGCCCACGAGCAGTACTTC
CDR3 protein: CSAGTGAHEQYF
D gene: TRBD1
V gene: TRBV20-1
CDR3 length: 12
J gene: TRBJ2-7
clone size: -

CDR3 DNA: TGCAGTGCCTTTCGCGCAAATGGCTACACCTTC
CDR3 protein: CSAFRANGYTF
D gene: -
V gene: TRBV20-1
CDR3 length: 11
J gene: TRBJ1-2
clone size: -

CDR3 DNA: TGTGCCAGCAGCCCTCTACTCACCGGGGAGCTGTTTTTT
CDR3 protein: CASSPLLTGELFF
D gene: -
V gene: TRBV12-3/TRBV12-4
CDR3 length: 13
J gene: TRBJ2-2
clone size: few

CDR3 DNA: TGTGCCAGCAGCATATCCCAGGGGGATGTAACTGAAGCTTTCTTT
CDR3 protein: CASSISQGDVTEAFF
D gene: TRBD1
V gene: TRBV4-2
CDR3 length: 15
J gene: TRBJ1-1
clone size: few

CDR3 DNA: TGTGCCAGCAGTGGCGGGACAGCAGACACCGGGGAGCTGTTTTTT
CDR3 protein: CASSGGTADTGELFF
D gene: -
V gene: TRBV2
CDR3 length: 15
J gene: TRBJ2-2
clone size: -

CDR3 DNA: TGTGCCAGCAGTGAGGGCCGGGTCCAAGAGACCCAGTACTTC
CDR3 protein: CASSEGRVQETQYF
D gene: -
V gene: TRBV2
CDR3 length: 14
J gene: TRBJ2-5
clone size: few

CDR3 DNA: TGCAGTGCTCCCCCCCCGGGACACAATGAAAAACTGTTTTTT
CDR3 protein: CSAPPPGHNEKLFF
D gene: -
V gene: TRBV20-1
CDR3 length: 14
J gene: TRBJ1-4
clone size: many

CDR3 DNA: TGTGCCAGCAGCTTAATGGGCGGACCAACAGATACGCAGTATTTT
CDR3 protein: CASSLMGGPTDTQYF
D gene: -
V gene: TRBV7-3
CDR3 length: 15
J gene: TRBJ2-3
clone size: few

CDR3 DNA: TGTGCCAGCAGTGACACGCCCCGGGGAGCTAGACCGAACACCGGGGAGCTGTTTTTT
CDR3 protein: CASSDTPRGARPNTGELFF
D gene: -
V gene: TRBV27
CDR3 length: 19
J gene: TRBJ2-2
clone size: many

CDR3 DNA: TGCAGCGTTGAGGCGGGGTACAATCAGCCCCAGCATTTT
CDR3 protein: CSVEAGYNQPQHF
D gene: -
V gene: TRBV29-1
CDR3 length: 13
J gene: TRBJ1-5
clone size: -

CDR3 DNA: TGTGCCATCAGCCAACTAGCGGGGGGTAGGGATGAGCAGTTCTTC
CDR3 protein: CAISQLAGGRDEQFF
D gene: TRBD2
V gene: TRBV10-3
CDR3 length: 15
J gene: TRBJ2-1
clone size: many

CDR3 DNA: TGTGCCAGCAGCCAACCCGGGGTGGATACGCAGTATTTT
CDR3 protein: CASSQPGVDTQYF
D gene: -
V gene: TRBV12-3/TRBV12-4
CDR3 length: 13
J gene: TRBJ2-3
clone size: few

CDR3 DNA: TGCGCCAGCAGTGATTCGACCTCAAGCGAGCAGTACTTC
CDR3 protein: CASSDSTSSEQYF
D gene: -
V gene: TRBV10-2
CDR3 length: 13
J gene: TRBJ2-7
clone size: many